The rows below give T cell receptor beta chains drawn from one sample of a study of technical replicates of blood from a handful of donors. Method: immunoSEQ multiplex PCR; TCRdb's copy keeps in-frame clones and lacks some. The repertoire holds some 78,000 clones, with roughly 94% as singletons. The sample consisted of T cells isolated from PBMCs. These receptors originate from a human donor in good health. CDR3s include the opening cysteine and the closing phenylalanine or tryptophan. D genes are given only for firm matches. The size entry is marked missing in some rows and otherwise reads once, few, many or a size class.

size: -
D: -
J: TRBJ2-3
V: TRBV9
CDR3: CASSPETGYLSTDTQYF
DNA: TGTGCCAGCAGCCCAGAGACAGGATATCTTAGCACAGATACGCAGTATTTT

size: -
D: -
J: TRBJ1-2
V: TRBV2
CDR3: CAGGQSFNYGYTF
DNA: TGTGCCGGAGGACAGTCTTTTAACTATGGCTACACCTTC

size: few
D: -
J: TRBJ1-2
V: TRBV5-4
CDR3: CASSLSANINYGYTF
DNA: TGTGCCAGCAGCCTCTCTGCAAACATCAACTATGGCTACACCTTC

size: few
D: -
J: TRBJ2-7
V: TRBV7-6
CDR3: CASNIKRRPLITSENAYEQYF
DNA: TGTGCCAGCAACATAAAGCGGAGACCACTGATAACCTCAGAGAACGCCTACGAGCAGTACTTC

size: once
D: -
J: TRBJ2-7
V: TRBV14
CDR3: CASSQEGYSGREKYEQYF
DNA: TGTGCCAGCAGCCAAGAAGGATATAGCGGCCGAGAGAAGTACGAGCAGTACTTC

size: -
D: -
J: TRBJ2-7
V: TRBV6-5
CDR3: CASMRSSYEQYF
DNA: TGTGCCAGCATGCGGAGCTCCTACGAGCAGTACTTC

size: -
D: TRBD1
J: TRBJ1-2
V: TRBV14
CDR3: CASSPQDRAGYTF
DNA: TGTGCCAGCAGCCCTCAAGACAGGGCTGGCTACACCTTC

size: -
D: -
J: TRBJ2-7
V: TRBV28
CDR3: CASDGGGARYEQYF
DNA: TGTGCCAGCGATGGTGGGGGGGCCAGGTACGAGCAGTACTTC

size: -
D: -
J: TRBJ2-3
V: TRBV9
CDR3: CASSDSGYTQYF
DNA: TGTGCCAGCAGCGATTCAGGGTATACGCAGTATTTT

size: -
D: TRBD1
J: TRBJ1-2
V: TRBV2
CDR3: CASTPTGDGYTF
DNA: TGTGCCAGCACTCCGACAGGGGATGGCTACACCTTC

size: -
D: -
J: TRBJ2-3
V: TRBV5-1
CDR3: CASLDGGATDTQYF
DNA: TGCGCCAGTCTGGATGGGGGGGCCACAGATACGCAGTATTTT

size: -
D: -
J: TRBJ2-3
V: TRBV4-1
CDR3: CASSQDPQSTDTQYF
DNA: TGCGCCAGCAGCCAAGATCCTCAGAGCACAGATACGCAGTATTTT

size: -
D: TRBD2
J: TRBJ2-1
V: TRBV7-3
CDR3: CASSRTGGRAEQFF
DNA: TGTGCCAGCTCTCGAACGGGGGGGCGGGCTGAGCAGTTCTTC

size: -
D: -
J: TRBJ2-7
V: TRBV15
CDR3: CATSRDTGQTYEQYF
DNA: TGTGCCACCAGCAGAGATACAGGACAGACCTACGAGCAGTACTTC

size: once
D: -
J: TRBJ2-5
V: TRBV27
CDR3: CASSLLRQETQYF
DNA: TGTGCCAGCAGTTTATTGCGCCAAGAGACCCAGTACTTC

size: -
D: -
J: TRBJ2-7
V: TRBV19
CDR3: CASSIAGAYEQYF
DNA: TGTGCCAGTAGTATAGCGGGGGCCTACGAGCAGTACTTC

size: -
D: -
J: TRBJ1-1
V: TRBV30
CDR3: CAWSQSDTEAFF
DNA: TGTGCCTGGAGTCAGTCAGACACTGAAGCTTTCTTT

size: once
D: -
J: TRBJ2-5
V: TRBV7-9
CDR3: CASRPTGSETQYF
DNA: TGTGCCAGCAGACCAACAGGGTCTGAGACCCAGTACTTC

size: -
D: -
J: TRBJ2-7
V: TRBV7-9
CDR3: CASSWGNRNDYEQYF
DNA: TGTGCCAGCAGCTGGGGCAACAGGAACGACTACGAGCAGTACTTC

size: -
D: -
J: TRBJ1-1
V: TRBV9
CDR3: CASSNRARTEAFF
DNA: TGTGCCAGCAGTAACAGGGCAAGAACTGAAGCTTTCTTT

size: -
D: TRBD1
J: TRBJ1-5
V: TRBV7-8
CDR3: CASSRDRVGNQPQHF
DNA: TGTGCCAGCAGCCGGGACAGGGTTGGCAATCAGCCCCAGCATTTT

size: -
D: -
J: TRBJ1-1
V: TRBV29-1
CDR3: CSVQGRLNTEAFF
DNA: TGCAGCGTCCAGGGGCGATTGAACACTGAAGCTTTCTTT

size: -
D: TRBD1
J: TRBJ1-1
V: TRBV28
CDR3: CASSLVQGGTEAFF
DNA: TGTGCCAGCAGTTTGGTCCAGGGGGGCACTGAAGCTTTCTTT

size: once
D: TRBD1
J: TRBJ1-2
V: TRBV9
CDR3: CASSPRPGTGGYYGYTF
DNA: TGTGCCAGCAGCCCACGTCCCGGGACAGGGGGCTACTATGGCTACACCTTC

size: once
D: -
J: TRBJ2-5
V: TRBV7-6
CDR3: CASSPSGGRETQYF
DNA: TGTGCCAGCAGCCCCTCCGGGGGGCGAGAGACCCAGTACTTC

size: -
D: -
J: TRBJ2-1
V: TRBV5-1
CDR3: CASSLGGEVDEQFF
DNA: TGCGCCAGCAGCTTGGGAGGGGAGGTGGATGAGCAGTTCTTC

size: -
D: -
J: TRBJ2-5
V: TRBV7-2
CDR3: CASSSGLFQETQYF
DNA: TGTGCCAGCAGCTCGGGACTTTTCCAAGAGACCCAGTACTTC

size: -
D: TRBD2
J: TRBJ2-2
V: TRBV2
CDR3: CARTGTSGPGELFF
DNA: TGTGCCAGAACCGGGACTAGCGGCCCCGGGGAGCTGTTTTTT